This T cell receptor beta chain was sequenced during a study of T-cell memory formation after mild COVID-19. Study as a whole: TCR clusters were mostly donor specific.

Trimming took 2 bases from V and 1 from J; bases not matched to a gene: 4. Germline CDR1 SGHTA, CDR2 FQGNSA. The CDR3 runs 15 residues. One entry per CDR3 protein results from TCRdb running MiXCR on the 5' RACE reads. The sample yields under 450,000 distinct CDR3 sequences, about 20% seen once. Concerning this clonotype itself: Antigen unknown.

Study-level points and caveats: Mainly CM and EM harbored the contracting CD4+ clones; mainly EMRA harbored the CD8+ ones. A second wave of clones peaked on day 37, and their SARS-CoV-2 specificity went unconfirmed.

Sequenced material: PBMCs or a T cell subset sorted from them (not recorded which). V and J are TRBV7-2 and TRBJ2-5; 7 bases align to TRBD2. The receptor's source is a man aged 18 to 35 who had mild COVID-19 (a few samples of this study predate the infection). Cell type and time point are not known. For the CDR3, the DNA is TGTGCCAGCAGCTTAACCGCGGGGGTCCAAGAGACCCAGTACTTC. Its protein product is CASSLTAGVQETQYF. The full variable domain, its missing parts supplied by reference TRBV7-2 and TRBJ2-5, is GAGVSQSPSNKVTEKGKDVELRCDPISGHTALYWYRQSLGQGLEFLIYFQGNSAPDKSGLPSDRFSAERTGGSVSTLTIQRTQQEDSAVYLCASSLTAGVQETQYFGPGTRLLVL.